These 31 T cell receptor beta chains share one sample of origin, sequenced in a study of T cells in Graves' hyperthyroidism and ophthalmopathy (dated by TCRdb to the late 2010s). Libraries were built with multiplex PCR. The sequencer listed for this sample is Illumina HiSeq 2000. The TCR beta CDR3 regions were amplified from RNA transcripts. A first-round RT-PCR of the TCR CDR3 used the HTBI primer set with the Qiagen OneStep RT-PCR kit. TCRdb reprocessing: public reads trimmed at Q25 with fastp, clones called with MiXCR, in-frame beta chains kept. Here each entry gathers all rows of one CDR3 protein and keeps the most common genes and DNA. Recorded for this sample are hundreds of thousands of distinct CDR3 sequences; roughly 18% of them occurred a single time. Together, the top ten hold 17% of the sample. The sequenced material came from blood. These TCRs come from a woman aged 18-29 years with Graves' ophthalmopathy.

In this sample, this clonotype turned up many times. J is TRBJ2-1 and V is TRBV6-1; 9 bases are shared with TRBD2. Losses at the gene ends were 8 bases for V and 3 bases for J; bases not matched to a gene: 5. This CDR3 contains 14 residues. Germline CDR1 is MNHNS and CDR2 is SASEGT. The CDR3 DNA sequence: TGTGCCAGCGCGGCTAGCGGGGACTACAATGAGCAGTTCTTC. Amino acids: CASAASGDYNEQFF.

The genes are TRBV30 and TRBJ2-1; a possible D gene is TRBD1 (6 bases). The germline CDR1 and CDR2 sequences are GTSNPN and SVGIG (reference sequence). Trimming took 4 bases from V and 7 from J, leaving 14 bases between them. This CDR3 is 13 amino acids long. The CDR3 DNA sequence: TGTGCCTGGACCGGACAGTCCGGAAATGAGCAGTTCTTC. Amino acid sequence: CAWTGQSGNEQFF.

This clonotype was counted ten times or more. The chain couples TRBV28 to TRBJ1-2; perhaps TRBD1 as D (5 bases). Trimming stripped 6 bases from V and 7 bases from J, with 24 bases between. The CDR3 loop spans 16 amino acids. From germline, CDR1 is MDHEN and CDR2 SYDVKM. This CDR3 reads CASREHRDSLITGYTF. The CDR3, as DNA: TGTGCCAGCAGAGAGCACCGGGACTCACTAATAACTGGCTACACCTTC.

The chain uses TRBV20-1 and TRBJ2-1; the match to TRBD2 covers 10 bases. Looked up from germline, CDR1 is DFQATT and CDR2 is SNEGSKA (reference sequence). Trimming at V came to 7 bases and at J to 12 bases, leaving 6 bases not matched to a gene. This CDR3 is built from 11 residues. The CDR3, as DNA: TGCAGTGGGGGGCTAGCGGGAGTGCAGTTCTTC. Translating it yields CSGGLAGVQFF.

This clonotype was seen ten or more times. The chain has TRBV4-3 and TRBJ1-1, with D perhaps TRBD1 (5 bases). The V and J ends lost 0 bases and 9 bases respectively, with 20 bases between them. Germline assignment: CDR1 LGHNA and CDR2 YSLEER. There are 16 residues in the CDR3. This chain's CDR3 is CASSQDGAAPAPQAFF. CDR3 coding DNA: TGCGCCAGCAGCCAAGATGGGGCGGCCCCGGCGCCCCAAGCTTTCTTT.

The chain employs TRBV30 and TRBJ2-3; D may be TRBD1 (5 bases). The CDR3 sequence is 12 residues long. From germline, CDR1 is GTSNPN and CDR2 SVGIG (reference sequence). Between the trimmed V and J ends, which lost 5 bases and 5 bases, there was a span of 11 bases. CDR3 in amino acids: CAWGSGLDTQYF. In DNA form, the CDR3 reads TGTGCCTGGGGATCAGGGCTAGATACGCAGTATTTT.

The CDR3 DNA reads TGCAGCGTTGAAAAGTTCCTGGGACAGGGGGCAAGGGAGCAGTACTTC. It codes for CSVEKFLGQGAREQYF. The chain is built from TRBV29-1 and TRBJ2-7, with 12 nucleotides matching TRBD1. CDR1 and CDR2 from the germline V gene are SQVTM and ANQGSEA. Trimming cost V 2 bases and J 7 bases; bases outside gene matches: 12. The CDR3 sequence is 16 residues long.

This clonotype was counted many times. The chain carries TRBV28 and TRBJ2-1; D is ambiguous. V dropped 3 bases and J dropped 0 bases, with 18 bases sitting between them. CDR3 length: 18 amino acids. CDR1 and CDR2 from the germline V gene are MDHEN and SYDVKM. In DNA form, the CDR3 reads TGTGCCAGCAGTTTTGGGCTAGGACCCGTCCCCTCCTACAATGAGCAGTTCTTC. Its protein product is CASSFGLGPVPSYNEQFF.

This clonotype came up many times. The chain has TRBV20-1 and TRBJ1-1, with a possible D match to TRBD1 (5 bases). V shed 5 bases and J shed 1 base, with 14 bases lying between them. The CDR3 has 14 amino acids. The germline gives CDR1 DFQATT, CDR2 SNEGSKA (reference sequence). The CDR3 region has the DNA TGCAGTGCTCCCCCCACAGGACCGAACACTGAAGCTTTCTTT. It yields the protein CSAPPTGPNTEAFF.

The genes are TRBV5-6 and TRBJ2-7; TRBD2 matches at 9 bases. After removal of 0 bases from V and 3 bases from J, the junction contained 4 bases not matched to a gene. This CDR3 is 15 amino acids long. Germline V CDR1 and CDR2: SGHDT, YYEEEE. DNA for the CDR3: TGTGCCAGCAGCTTGGAAGGTAGCGGGGGCTACGAGCAGTACTTC. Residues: CASSLEGSGGYEQYF.

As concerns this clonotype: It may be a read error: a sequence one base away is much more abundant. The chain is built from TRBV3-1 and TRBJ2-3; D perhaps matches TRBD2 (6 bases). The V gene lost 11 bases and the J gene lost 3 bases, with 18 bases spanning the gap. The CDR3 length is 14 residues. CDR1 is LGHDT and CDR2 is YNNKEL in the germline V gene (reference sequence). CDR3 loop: CAGAPRGRTDTQYF. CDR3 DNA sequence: TGTGCCGGCGCCCCCCGGGGGAGAACAGATACGCAGTATTTT.

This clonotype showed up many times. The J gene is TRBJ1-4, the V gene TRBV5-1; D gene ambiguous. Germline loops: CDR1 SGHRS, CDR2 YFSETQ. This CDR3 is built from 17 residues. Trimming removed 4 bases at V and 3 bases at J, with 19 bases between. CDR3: CASSPMTFSGANEKLFF. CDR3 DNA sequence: TGCGCCAGCAGCCCCATGACCTTTAGTGGGGCTAATGAAAAACTGTTTTTT.

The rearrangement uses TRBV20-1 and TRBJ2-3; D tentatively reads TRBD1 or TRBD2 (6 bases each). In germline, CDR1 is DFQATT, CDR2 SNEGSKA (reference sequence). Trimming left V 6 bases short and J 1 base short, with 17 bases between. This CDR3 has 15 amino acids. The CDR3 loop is CSAPLGGFGTDTQYF. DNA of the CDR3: TGCAGTGCCCCCCTCGGGGGCTTCGGCACAGATACGCAGTATTTT.

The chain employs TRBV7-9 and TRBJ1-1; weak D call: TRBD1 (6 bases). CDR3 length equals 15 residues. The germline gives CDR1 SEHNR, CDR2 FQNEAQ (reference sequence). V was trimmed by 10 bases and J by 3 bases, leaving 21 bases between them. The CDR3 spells CATNRGGAVDTEAFF. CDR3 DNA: TGTGCCACCAACCGTGGGGGGGCGGTCGACACTGAAGCTTTCTTT. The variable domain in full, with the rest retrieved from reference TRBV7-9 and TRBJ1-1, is DTGVSQNPRHKITKRGQNVTFRCDPISEHNRLYWYRQTLGQGPEFLTYFQNEAQLEKSRLLSDRFSAERPKGSFSTLEIQRTEQGDSAMYLCATNRGGAVDTEAFFGQGTRLTVV.

The CDR3 DNA sequence: TGTGCCAGCAGTTACGGACAGGGTGAGAATTCACCCCTCCACTTT. Its protein is CASSYGQGENSPLHF. V and J are TRBV6-5 and TRBJ1-6; 8 bases are shared with TRBD1. V was pared by 2 bases and J by 7 bases, with 4 bases of the junction left unmatched. Per the germline V gene, CDR1 is MNHEY and CDR2 is SVGAGI. This CDR3 has 15 residues.

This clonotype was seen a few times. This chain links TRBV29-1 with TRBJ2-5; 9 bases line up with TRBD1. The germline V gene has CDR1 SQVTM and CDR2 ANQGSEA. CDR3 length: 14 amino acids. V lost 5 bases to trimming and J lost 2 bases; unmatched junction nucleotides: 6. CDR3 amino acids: CSVLPGQGQETQYF. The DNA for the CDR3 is TGCAGCGTTCTTCCGGGACAGGGTCAAGAGACCCAGTACTTC.

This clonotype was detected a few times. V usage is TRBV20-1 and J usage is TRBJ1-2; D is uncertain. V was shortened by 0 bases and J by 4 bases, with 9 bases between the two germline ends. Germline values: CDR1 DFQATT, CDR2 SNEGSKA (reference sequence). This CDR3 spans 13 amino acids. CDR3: CSARDGKIYGYTF. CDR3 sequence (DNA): TGCAGTGCTAGAGATGGGAAAATCTATGGCTACACCTTC.

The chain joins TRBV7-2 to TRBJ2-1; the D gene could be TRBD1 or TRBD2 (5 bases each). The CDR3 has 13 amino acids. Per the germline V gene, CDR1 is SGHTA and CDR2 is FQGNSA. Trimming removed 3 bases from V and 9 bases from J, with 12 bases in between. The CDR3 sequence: CASSLAGTGEQFF. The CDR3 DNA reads TGTGCCAGCAGCTTGGCCGGGACGGGTGAGCAGTTCTTC.

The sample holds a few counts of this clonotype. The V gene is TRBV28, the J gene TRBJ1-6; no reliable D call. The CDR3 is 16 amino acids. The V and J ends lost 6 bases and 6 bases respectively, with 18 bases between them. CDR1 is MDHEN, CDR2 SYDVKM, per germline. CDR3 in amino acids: CASRFGVPGGNSPLHF. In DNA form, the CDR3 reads TGTGCCAGCAGATTTGGGGTACCAGGCGGTAATTCACCCCTCCACTTT.

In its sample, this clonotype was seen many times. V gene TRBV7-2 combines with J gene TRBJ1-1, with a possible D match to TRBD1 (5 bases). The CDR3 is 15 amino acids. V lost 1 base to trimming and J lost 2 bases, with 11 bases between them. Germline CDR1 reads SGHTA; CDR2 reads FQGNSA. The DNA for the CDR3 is TGTGCCAGCAGCTTAGTGGTAGGACAAAACACTGAAGCTTTCTTT. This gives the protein CASSLVVGQNTEAFF.

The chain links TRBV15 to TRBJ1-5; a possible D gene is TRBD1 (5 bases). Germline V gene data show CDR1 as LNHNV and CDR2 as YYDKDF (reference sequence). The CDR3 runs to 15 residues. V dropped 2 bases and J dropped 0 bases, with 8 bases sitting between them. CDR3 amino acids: CATSRRDVSNQPQHF. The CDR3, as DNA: TGTGCCACCAGCAGACGGGACGTTAGCAATCAGCCCCAGCATTTT.

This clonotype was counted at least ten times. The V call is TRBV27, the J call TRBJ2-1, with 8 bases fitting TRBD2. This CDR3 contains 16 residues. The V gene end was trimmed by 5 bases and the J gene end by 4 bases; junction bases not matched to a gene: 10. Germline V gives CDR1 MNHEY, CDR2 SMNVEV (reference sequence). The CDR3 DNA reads TGTGCCAGCAGTAACATTAGCGGGGCCTTTTACAATGAGCAGTTCTTC. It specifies CASSNISGAFYNEQFF.

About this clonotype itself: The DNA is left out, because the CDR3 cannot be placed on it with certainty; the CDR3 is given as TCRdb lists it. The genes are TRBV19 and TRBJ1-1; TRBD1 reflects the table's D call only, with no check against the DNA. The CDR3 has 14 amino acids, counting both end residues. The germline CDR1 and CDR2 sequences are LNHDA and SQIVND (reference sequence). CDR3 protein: CATSVGGGNTEALF.

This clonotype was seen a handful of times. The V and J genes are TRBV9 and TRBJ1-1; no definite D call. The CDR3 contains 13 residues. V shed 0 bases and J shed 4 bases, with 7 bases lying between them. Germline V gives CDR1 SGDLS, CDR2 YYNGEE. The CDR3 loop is CASSVETTTEAFF. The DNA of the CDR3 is TGTGCCAGCAGCGTAGAGACGACCACTGAAGCTTTCTTT. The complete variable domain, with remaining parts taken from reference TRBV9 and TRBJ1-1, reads DSGVTQTPKHLITATGQRVTLRCSPRSGDLSVYWYQQSLDQGLQFLIQYYNGEERAKGNILERFSAQQFPDLHSELNLSSLELGDSALYFCASSVETTTEAFFGQGTRLTVV.

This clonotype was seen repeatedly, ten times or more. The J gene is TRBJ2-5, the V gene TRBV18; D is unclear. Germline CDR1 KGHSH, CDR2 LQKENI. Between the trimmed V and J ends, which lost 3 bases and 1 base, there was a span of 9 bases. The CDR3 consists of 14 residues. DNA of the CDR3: TGTGCCAGCTCACCTCGGTACACCCAAGAGACCCAGTACTTC. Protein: CASSPRYTQETQYF.

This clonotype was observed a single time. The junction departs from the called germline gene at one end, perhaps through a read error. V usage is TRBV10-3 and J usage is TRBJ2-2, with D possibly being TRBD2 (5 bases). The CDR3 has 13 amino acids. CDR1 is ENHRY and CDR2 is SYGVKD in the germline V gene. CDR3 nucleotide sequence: TGTGCCATCAAAACGGACGAAACCGGGGAGCTGTCTTTT. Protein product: CAIKTDETGELSF.

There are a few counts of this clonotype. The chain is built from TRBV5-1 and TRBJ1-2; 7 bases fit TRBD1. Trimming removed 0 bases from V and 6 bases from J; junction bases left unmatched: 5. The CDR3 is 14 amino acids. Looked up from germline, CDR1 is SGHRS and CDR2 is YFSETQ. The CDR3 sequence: CASSLEGAPNGYTF. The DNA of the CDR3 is TGCGCCAGCAGCTTGGAGGGGGCCCCAAATGGCTACACCTTC.

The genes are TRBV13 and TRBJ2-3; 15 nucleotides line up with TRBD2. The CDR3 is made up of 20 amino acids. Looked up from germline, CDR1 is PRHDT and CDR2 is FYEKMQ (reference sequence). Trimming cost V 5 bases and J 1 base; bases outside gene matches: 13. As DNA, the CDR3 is TGTGCCAGCAGCACCCGGGGACTAGCGGGGGGAACTACTCGCACAGATACGCAGTATTTT. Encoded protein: CASSTRGLAGGTTRTDTQYF.

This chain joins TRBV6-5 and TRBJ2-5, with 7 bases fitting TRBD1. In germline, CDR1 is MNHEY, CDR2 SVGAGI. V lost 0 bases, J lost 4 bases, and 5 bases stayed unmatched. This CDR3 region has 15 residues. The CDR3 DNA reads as TGTGCCAGCAGTTACTCACGACAGGGCCCAGAGACCCAGTACTTC. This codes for CASSYSRQGPETQYF.

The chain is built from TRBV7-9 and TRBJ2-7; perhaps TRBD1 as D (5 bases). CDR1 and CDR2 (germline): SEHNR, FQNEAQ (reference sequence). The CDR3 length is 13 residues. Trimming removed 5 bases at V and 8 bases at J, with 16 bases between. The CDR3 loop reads CASSAYRSLKQYF. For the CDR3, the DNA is TGTGCCAGCAGCGCTTACAGGAGTCTCAAGCAGTACTTC. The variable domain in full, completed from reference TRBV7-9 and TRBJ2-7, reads DTGVSQNPRHKITKRGQNVTFRCDPISEHNRLYWYRQTLGQGPEFLTYFQNEAQLEKSRLLSDRFSAERPKGSFSTLEIQRTEQGDSAMYLCASSAYRSLKQYFGPGTRLTVT.

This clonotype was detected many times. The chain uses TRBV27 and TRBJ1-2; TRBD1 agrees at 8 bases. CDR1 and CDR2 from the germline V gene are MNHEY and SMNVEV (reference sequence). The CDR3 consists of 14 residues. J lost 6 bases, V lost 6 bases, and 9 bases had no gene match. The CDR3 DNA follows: TGTGCCAGCAGCTGGACGGGACAGGTTGATGGCTACACCTTC. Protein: CASSWTGQVDGYTF.